This T cell receptor (beta chain) stems from a study of T cell clonotyping in hematopoietic cell transplantation. The V gene end was trimmed by 6 bases and the J gene end by 5 bases; junction bases not matched to a gene: 2. The CDR3 has 13 amino acids. Germline V gene lookup returns CDR1 SNHLY and CDR2 FYNNEI. General study points: At the given depth, recipient repertoires were over 97% de novo clonotypes. Pathologically expanded recipient clonotypes increased progressively from day 30 to day 180 as diversity fell. CD4 and CD8 repertoire contributions could not be separated without sorting. Broader posttransplant TCR repertoire diversity was predicted by graft donor and pretransplant recipient Inverse Simpson Index values.

Comment on this clone: The antigen is undetermined.

Using immunoSEQ multiplex PCR, the repertoire was profiled, and TCRdb retains in-frame clones only, with some absent. The repertoire has 15,000 to 20,000 clones, approximately 81% of them found once; the top ten carry around 4.2%. The specimen comprised PBMCs, sampled 100 days after allogeneic stem cell transplant. The V call is TRBV2, the J call TRBJ1-5, with 9 positions matching TRBD1. This receptor was identified in a male patient between 60 and 69 years old who had an allogeneic stem cell transplant from a related donor, so the T cells may come from the graft donor. Some clones in this sample may be carry-over from other donors' samples. The CDR3 region has the DNA TGTGCCAGCAGAAGGACAGGGGATCAGCCCCAGCATTTT. Its translation: CASRRTGDQPQHF.